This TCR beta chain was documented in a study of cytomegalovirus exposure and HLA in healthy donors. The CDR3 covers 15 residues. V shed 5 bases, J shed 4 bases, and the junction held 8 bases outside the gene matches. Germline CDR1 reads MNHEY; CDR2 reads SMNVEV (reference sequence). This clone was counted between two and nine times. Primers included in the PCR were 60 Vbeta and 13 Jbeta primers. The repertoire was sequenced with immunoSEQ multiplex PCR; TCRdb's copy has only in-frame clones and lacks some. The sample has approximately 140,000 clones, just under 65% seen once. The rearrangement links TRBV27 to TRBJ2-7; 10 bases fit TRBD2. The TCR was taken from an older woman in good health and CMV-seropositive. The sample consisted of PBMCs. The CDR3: CASSLQREGRYEQYF. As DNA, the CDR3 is TGTGCCAGCAGTCTACAGCGGGAGGGCCGGTACGAGCAGTACTTC.